This T cell receptor (beta chain) appears in the sequencing data of a study of beta chain features in type 1 diabetes. Overall study results and limits: TCRB CDR3 length was moderately but significantly reduced in all four CD4+ subsets of Type 1 diabetes patients.

Purity above 95% was achieved in all sorted populations. V was shortened by 3 bases and J by 5 bases, with 10 bases between the two germline ends. The CDR3 is 12 residues long. In germline, CDR1 is SQVTM, CDR2 ANQGSEA. Every isolated RNA sample was fully reverse transcribed, so sequencing captured expressed TCRB transcripts. Sequenced by immunoSEQ multiplex PCR; TCRdb stores in-frame clones only, minus some. The profile shows roughly 160,000 clones, about 8.1% of them singletons. For this clone: Its antigen is not identified. Within the sample, other DNA sequences also encode this same CDR3.

Sequencing used central memory CD4+ T cells from blood. The chain has TRBV29-1 and TRBJ2-5; D is perhaps TRBD1 (7 bases). This clonotype originated in a woman aged 18-30 years with type 1 diabetes. The chain's CDR3 is CSVDRGRETQYF. The CDR3 nucleotides are TGCAGCGTTGACAGGGGGAGGGAGACCCAGTACTTC.